This T cell receptor beta chain was identified during a study of regulatory T cells in long-lasting Graves disease. This clonotype was picked up many times. Germline CDR1 reads ENHRY; CDR2 reads SYGVKD. This CDR3 is built from 14 residues. With 0 bases removed from V and 0 bases from J, the gap between germline ends came to 5 bases. Arm-PCR of CDR3 regions with iRepertoire HTBI primers generated TCR beta libraries. TCRdb ran MiXCR on the multiplex PCR reads and lists one entry per CDR3 protein. Among about 500,000 distinct CDR3 sequences, roughly 16% were seen once, and the ten largest hold 12%. Described time point: newly diagnosed GD, antithyroid drugs for less than 3 months. Construction of the TCR library relied on RNA isolated from PBMCs. The same sample was also used in a study of T cells in Graves' hyperthyroidism and ophthalmopathy. From that report: Patients aged 18 to 65 with hyperthyroidism were newly diagnosed, with duration under 2 months. Blood also carried most thyroid clonotypes expanded above 0.001.

Sequencing used peripheral blood mononuclear cells (PBMCs), obtained at new diagnosis, from a patient treated with antithyroid drugs. The chain joins TRBV10-3 to TRBJ1-1, with unresolved D. This clonotype was sampled from a man aged 35 to 55 with Graves disease. The CDR3 bases are TGTGCCATCAGTGAGTCCCAGGTGAACACTGAAGCTTTCTTT. It specifies CAISESQVNTEAFF.